A single sample gave rise to the 4 T cell receptor beta chains below, sequenced in a study of control samples from healthy donors and cancer patients. Profiling relied on immunoSEQ multiplex PCR, and the TCRdb table lists in-frame clones only, not all of them. The sample has fewer than 70,000 clones; 75% to 90% are singletons. The specimen was PBMCs. The source of these receptors is a woman aged 45-59 years with lung cancer.

The rearrangement links TRBV28 to TRBJ1-4; no clear D. The V and J ends lost 5 bases and 3 bases respectively, with 7 bases between them. The CDR3 contains 13 residues. CDR1 and CDR2 from the germline V gene are MDHEN and SYDVKM. CDR3 in amino acids: CASSAHPNEKLFF. CDR3 DNA sequence: TGTGCCAGCAGTGCTCATCCTAATGAAAAACTGTTTTTT.

This chain links TRBV6-6 with TRBJ1-2; D call uncertain. Trimming stripped 6 bases from V and 4 bases from J, with 15 bases between. This CDR3 comprises 14 residues. Per the germline V gene, CDR1 is MNHNY and CDR2 is SVGAGI (reference sequence). This CDR3 reads CASRGMGVGYGYTF. CDR3 DNA sequence: TGTGCCAGCAGGGGAATGGGTGTAGGCTATGGCTACACCTTC.

This chain uses TRBV9 with TRBJ2-7; unclear D gene. This CDR3 has 14 residues. The V end lost 0 bases, the J end lost 0 bases, and 7 bases lay between the germline ends. Germline V gene lookup returns CDR1 SGDLS and CDR2 YYNGEE. Here the CDR3 DNA reads TGTGCCAGCAGCGTAGGTCCGAGCTCCTACGAGCAGTACTTC. Amino acids: CASSVGPSSYEQYF.

This chain uses TRBV9 with TRBJ2-3, with 11 bases aligning to TRBD2. This CDR3 is built from 16 residues. The V gene end was trimmed by 3 bases and the J gene end by 2 bases; junction bases not matched to a gene: 5. Germline lookup yields CDR1 SGDLS and CDR2 YYNGEE. This CDR3 reads CASSELAGVTTDTQYF. Written as DNA, the CDR3 is TGTGCCAGCAGCGAACTAGCGGGGGTAACCACAGATACGCAGTATTTT.